A selection of T cell receptor beta chains follows, all from one sample in a study of T cells after yellow fever vaccination. TCRdb ran MiXCR on the 5' RACE reads and lists one entry per CDR3 protein. The sample has approximately 69,000 distinct CDR3 sequences; 5% to 6.5% are singletons. The starting material was CD4+ T cells sorted from PBMCs, obtained roughly 15 days after the first yellow fever vaccination. These receptors were collected from a man between 18 and 29 years old who received the YFV17D yellow fever vaccine. Each CDR3 is given with its conserved first and last residue. D genes are given only for firm matches. Rows may omit the clone size; those that give it use once, few, many or a size class.

TRBV6-5	many	TRBJ2-1	-	TGTGCCAGCAGAGCAGGGTCCGCGGTGTTCTTC	CASRAGSAVFF
TRBV7-2	many	TRBJ1-5	-	TGTGCCAGCGCCCCCCAGGGAACCCATCAGCCCCAGCATTTT	CASAPQGTHQPQHF
TRBV29-1	many	TRBJ2-2	-	TGCAGCGTTGAAGGTGGCCTCGGCAGGGCGACCGGGGAGCTGTTTTTT	CSVEGGLGRATGELFF
TRBV2	many	TRBJ2-3	-	TGTGCCAGCAGAGGGACTCGATCACCAGCAGATACGCAGTATTTT	CASRGTRSPADTQYF
TRBV7-2	many	TRBJ2-5	-	TGTGCCAGCAGCTTTGGGCGGGGCATCCAAGAGACCCAGTACTTC	CASSFGRGIQETQYF
TRBV20-1	-	TRBJ1-2	-	TGCAGCGTCTGGGGGCAGGCTAGTAGCTATGGCTACACCTTC	CSVWGQASSYGYTF
TRBV5-1	many	TRBJ2-5	TRBD1	TGCGCCAGCAGCTTGGTAACCACAGGGGTGGAAGAGACCCAGTACTTC	CASSLVTTGVEETQYF
TRBV4-3	many	TRBJ2-2	TRBD2	TGCGCCAGCAGCCAAGATGGAAGCGGGGGGAACACCGGGGAGCTGTTTTTT	CASSQDGSGGNTGELFF
TRBV9	many	TRBJ2-1	TRBD2	TGTGCCAGCAGCCCAGCCGGGACTAGCTCCTACAATGAGCAGTTCTTC	CASSPAGTSSYNEQFF
TRBV12-3/TRBV12-4	many	TRBJ2-2	-	TGTGCCAGCAGGCCTGGAGCCAAGGGGGTTTTTGGGGAGCTGTTTTTT	CASRPGAKGVFGELFF
TRBV5-1	many	TRBJ1-6	-	TGCGCCAGCAGCATGGACAGTAATTCACCCCTCCACTTT	CASSMDSNSPLHF
TRBV5-1	many	TRBJ1-2	-	TGCGCCAGCAGCCGGGAGTTTGGGTATGGCTACACCTTC	CASSREFGYGYTF
TRBV12-3/TRBV12-4	many	TRBJ1-1	-	TGTGCCAGCAGTTTAACCGGGGGGGAAGTAGGCACTGAAGCTTTCTTT	CASSLTGGEVGTEAFF
TRBV4-1	-	TRBJ1-6	TRBD1	TGCGCCAGCAGCCAAAGACAGGGGGATCGCTTTAATTCACCCCTCCACTTT	CASSQRQGDRFNSPLHF
TRBV7-3	many	TRBJ2-2	TRBD2	TGTGCCAGCAGCTTATTCGGGGGGGGCACCGGGGAGCTGTTTTTT	CASSLFGGGTGELFF
TRBV20-1	many	TRBJ1-2	TRBD1	TGCAGTGCTCCGCAAGCCGCAGGGGGCTATGGCTACACCTTC	CSAPQAAGGYGYTF
TRBV28	many	TRBJ1-2	-	TGTGCCAGCAGTTTATCCAGGGTTCCTACTGGCTACACCTTC	CASSLSRVPTGYTF
TRBV20-1	many	TRBJ1-2	TRBD1	TGCAGTGCTTTCGACAGGGGGCGAGGCTACACCTTC	CSAFDRGRGYTF
TRBV1	many	TRBJ2-1	-	TGCACCAGCAGAGAGACCAAATCGGCTAACTACAATGAGCAGTTCTTC	CTSRETKSANYNEQFF
TRBV29-1	many	TRBJ2-7	-	TGCAGCGCTCGGCAGGGGTACGAGCAGTACTTC	CSARQGYEQYF
TRBV12-3/TRBV12-4	many	TRBJ2-4	TRBD2	TGTGCCAGCAGCCTCAACTCGGGGGGACGGTTAGCCAAAAACATTCAGTACTTC	CASSLNSGGRLAKNIQYF
TRBV7-2	many	TRBJ2-5	-	TGTGCCAGCAGTTTACAAGTTGGGGGGAGGGAGACCCAGTACTTC	CASSLQVGGRETQYF
TRBV12-3/TRBV12-4	many	TRBJ1-2	TRBD1	TGTGCCAGCAGTCCCGGGACAGGGGAATTCTATGGCTACACCTTC	CASSPGTGEFYGYTF
TRBV7-2	-	TRBJ1-6	-	TGTGCCAGCAGCTTAGCGAAGGGGCGCCGAAATTCACCCCTCCACTTT	CASSLAKGRRNSPLHF
TRBV7-6	many	TRBJ2-3	-	TGTGCCAGCAGCTTAAGGCCCCGGGAAGATGGTACGCAGTATTTT	CASSLRPREDGTQYF
TRBV7-2	many	TRBJ2-1	-	TGTGCCAGCAGCTTAGACTATACCAATGAGCAGTTCTTC	CASSLDYTNEQFF
TRBV11-3	many	TRBJ2-1	-	TGTGCCAGCAGCTTAGATAGGGCTAATGAGCAGTTCTTC	CASSLDRANEQFF
TRBV5-1	many	TRBJ2-5	TRBD1	TGCGCCAGCAGCAGCGGGACAGGGATCCAAGAGACCCAGTACTTC	CASSSGTGIQETQYF
TRBV20-1	many	TRBJ2-1	TRBD1	TGCAGTGCCCCCCCTGAGGGGGCTGGCTACAATGAGCAGTTCTTC	CSAPPEGAGYNEQFF